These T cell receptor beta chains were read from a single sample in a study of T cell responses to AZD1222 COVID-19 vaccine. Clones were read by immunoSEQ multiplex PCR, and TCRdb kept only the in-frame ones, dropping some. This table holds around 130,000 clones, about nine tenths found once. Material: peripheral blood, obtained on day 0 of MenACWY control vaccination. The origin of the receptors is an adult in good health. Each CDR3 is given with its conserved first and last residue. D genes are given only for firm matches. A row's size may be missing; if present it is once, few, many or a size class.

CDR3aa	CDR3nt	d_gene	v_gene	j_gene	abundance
CASSINPGTPNYGYTF	TGTGCCAGTAGTATCAACCCCGGGACCCCAAACTATGGCTACACCTTC	NA	TRBV19	TRBJ1-2	once
CATSSTRTGNTGELFF	TGTGCCACCAGTTCAACCCGGACGGGGAACACCGGGGAGCTGTTTTTT	NA	TRBV24-1	TRBJ2-2	NA
CAWRAYRRDSEQYF	TGTGCCTGGAGAGCATACCGCCGGGACAGCGAGCAGTACTTC	TRBD1	TRBV30	TRBJ2-7	NA
CASSPAGDRGSTDTQYF	TGTGCCAGCAGCCCCGCGGGGGATAGGGGTAGTACAGATACGCAGTATTTT	TRBD2	TRBV13	TRBJ2-3	once
CASSLRDITSYNEQFF	TGTGCCAGCAGCCTCCGGGACATAACCTCCTACAATGAGCAGTTCTTC	NA	TRBV11-1	TRBJ2-1	NA
CASSLTDYGYTF	TGTGCCAGCAGTTTGACAGACTATGGCTACACCTTC	NA	TRBV28	TRBJ1-2	NA
CASSVAQDEQYF	TGTGCCAGCAGCGTAGCTCAGGACGAGCAGTACTTC	NA	TRBV9	TRBJ2-7	few
CASIGFPNTDTQYF	TGTGCCAGCATAGGGTTCCCAAACACAGATACGCAGTATTTT	NA	TRBV13	TRBJ2-3	NA
CASSPGTENSPLHF	TGTGCCAGCAGCCCCGGGACGGAAAATTCACCCCTCCACTTT	NA	TRBV4-2	TRBJ1-6	NA
CASSTGTGGAYEQYF	TGCGCCAGCAGCACCGGGACAGGGGGCGCGTACGAGCAGTACTTC	TRBD1	TRBV5-1	TRBJ2-7	NA
CASSHLGLAGGETQYF	TGCGCCAGCAGCCACCTCGGACTAGCGGGTGGGGAGACCCAGTACTTC	TRBD2	TRBV4-1	TRBJ2-5	NA
CASNLQGLGAFF	TGTGCCAGCAACCTACAGGGTTTAGGCGCTTTCTTT	NA	TRBV28	TRBJ1-1	NA
CAWSPGDYGYTF	TGTGCCTGGAGTCCAGGGGATTATGGCTACACCTTC	NA	TRBV30	TRBJ1-2	NA
CASSDGRPSTDTQYF	TGCGCCAGCAGCGACGGGAGGCCCTCTACAGATACGCAGTATTTT	TRBD2	TRBV5-1	TRBJ2-3	NA